The sequence of this TCR beta chain was determined in a study of T cells in Graves' hyperthyroidism and ophthalmopathy. This clonotype has only a few counts. The antigen remains unidentified. Study findings and constraints: Researchers report that a 13 V-J model separated ophthalmopathy from stable hyperthyroidism. The majority of expanded thyroid clonotypes above 0.001 also appeared in blood.

RNA transcripts provided the source from which TCR beta CDR3 regions were amplified. A first-round RT-PCR of the TCR CDR3 used the HTBI primer set. TCRdb itself ran the multiplex PCR reads through MiXCR, one entry per CDR3 protein. The sample has hundreds of thousands of distinct CDR3 sequences, under 20% seen once. Trimming cost V 5 bases and J 8 bases, with 18 bases left between them. The CDR3 has 15 amino acids. Germline V gene sequence: CDR1 SGHVS, CDR2 FQNEAQ. Patients were aged 18 to 65, had disease duration under 2 months, and had newly diagnosed hyperthyroidism. Clinical symptoms, serum thyroxine and TRAb, thyroid ultrasound and orbital computed tomography together formed the diagnostic basis.

The receptor was isolated from a woman between 50 and 59 years old with Graves' hyperthyroidism that later progressed to Graves' ophthalmopathy. What was sequenced was blood. The chain employs TRBV7-8 and TRBJ2-2, with D maybe TRBD2 (6 bases). As DNA, the CDR3 is TGTGCCAGCAGCATCCGGGACTCGGGGACGGGGGAGCTGTTTTTT. Protein product: CASSIRDSGTGELFF.